Described below is a single T cell receptor beta chain sequence and its context. What it recognizes is unknown. The data are from a study of lymphopenia after photon versus proton radiotherapy. Study-wide results and caveats: Post-nadir diversity loss with photons came from oligoclonal expansion, particularly CD8+ Temra cells.

Here immunoSEQ multiplex PCR was the method, and the copy in TCRdb shows in-frame clones only, minus some. Of around 29,000 clones in the sample, approximately 93% were seen once. The V and J ends lost 4 bases and 1 base respectively, with 11 bases between them. From germline, CDR1 is SEHNR and CDR2 FQNEAQ (reference sequence). The CDR3 sequence is 15 residues long. The rearrangement links TRBV7-9 to TRBJ2-4; D uncertain. The source was peripheral blood, collected from a patient treated with photon-based radiotherapy. The clonotype originates from a woman in her 50s with cholangiocarcinoma. CDR3 DNA: TGTGCCAGCAGCTCGGCGGTTTTGGCCAAAAACATTCAGTACTTC. Its protein is CASSSAVLAKNIQYF.